The rows below give T cell receptor beta chains drawn from one sample of a study of cytomegalovirus exposure and HLA in healthy donors. Only in-frame clones appear in the TCRdb table, and some are missing; sequencing was by immunoSEQ multiplex PCR. Of around 250,000 clones detected, 90% appear once; the ten largest clones hold approximately 0.34%. The sample consisted of PBMCs. All receptors come from a woman under 30 in good health and CMV-seronegative. The CDR3 runs from the conserved cysteine through the conserved F or W. D genes are given only for firm matches. Not every row has a clone size; where given, it reads once, few, many or a size class.

V gene,J gene,clone size,D gene,CDR3 protein,CDR3 DNA
TRBV11-2,TRBJ1-1,once,TRBD1,CASIAGGTGITEAFF,TGTGCCAGCATCGCCGGCGGGACAGGGATCACTGAAGCTTTCTTT
TRBV2,TRBJ2-7,.,.,CASGEGSYEQYF,TGTGCCAGTGGAGAGGGCTCCTACGAGCAGTACTTC
TRBV5-4,TRBJ2-4,.,.,CASSLGGTGYPVDIQYF,TGTGCCAGCAGCTTGGGTGGCACCGGGTATCCTGTGGACATTCAGTACTTC
TRBV28,TRBJ1-2,.,TRBD1,CASSSSQGVLLGYTF,TGTGCCAGCAGTTCCTCCCAGGGGGTCCTACTCGGCTACACCTTC
TRBV13,TRBJ1-6,.,TRBD1,CASSSGQARDSPLHF,TGTGCCAGCAGCTCGGGACAGGCAAGGGATTCACCCCTCCACTTT
TRBV5-1,TRBJ2-1,.,.,CASSLERGAVRSYNEQFF,TGCGCCAGCAGCTTGGAACGGGGGGCCGTCCGCTCCTACAATGAGCAGTTCTTC
TRBV5-5,TRBJ1-4,.,TRBD1,CASSLAPHRGRGEKLFF,TGTGCCAGCAGCTTGGCCCCTCACAGGGGACGGGGGGAAAAACTGTTTTTT
TRBV4-1,TRBJ1-6,.,.,CASSQGSGSPLHF,TGCGCCAGCAGCCAAGGCAGTGGTTCACCCCTCCACTTT
TRBV10-1,TRBJ1-4,.,.,CASSPTRQGRGRANEKLFF,TGCGCCAGCAGTCCCACAAGGCAGGGCAGGGGTAGGGCTAATGAAAAACTGTTTTTT
TRBV25-1,TRBJ2-5,.,TRBD2,CASSLAGGRETQYF,TGTGCCAGCAGTCTAGCGGGGGGCCGGGAGACCCAGTACTTC
TRBV6-5,TRBJ1-6,.,.,CASSYSGVVGSPLHF,TGTGCCAGCAGTTACAGCGGGGTCGTAGGTTCACCCCTCCACTTT
TRBV10-2,TRBJ2-3,.,TRBD1,CASSGQGRTDTQYF,TGCGCCAGCAGCGGACAGGGGCGGACAGATACGCAGTATTTT
TRBV2,TRBJ2-3,once,.,CASSVRAKDTDTQYF,TGTGCCAGCAGTGTCAGGGCGAAGGACACAGATACGCAGTATTTT
TRBV10-1,TRBJ2-2,.,.,CASSERFNTGELFF,TGCGCCAGCAGTGAGCGGTTTAACACCGGGGAGCTGTTTTTT
TRBV4-1,TRBJ1-1,.,TRBD1,CASSQFIDRANTEAFF,TGCGCCAGCAGCCAATTCATTGACAGGGCGAACACTGAAGCTTTCTTT
TRBV10-2,TRBJ2-2,.,.,CASSETANTGELFF,TGCGCCAGCAGTGAAACAGCGAACACCGGGGAGCTGTTTTTT
TRBV19,TRBJ1-1,.,.,CASSMTAEAFF,TGTGCCAGTAGTATGACAGCTGAAGCTTTCTTT
TRBV5-1,TRBJ1-1,once,.,CASSLGTGIDTEAFF,TGCGCCAGCAGCTTGGGCACGGGAATCGACACTGAAGCTTTCTTT
TRBV5-6,TRBJ2-7,.,.,CASIPGGPASGEQYF,TGTGCCAGCATCCCCGGGGGGCCAGCTTCAGGAGAGCAGTACTTC
TRBV7-2,TRBJ1-2,.,TRBD1,CASSLGQNYGYTF,TGTGCCAGCAGCTTGGGACAGAACTATGGCTACACCTTC
TRBV28,TRBJ1-1,once,TRBD1,CASSGTDNTEAFF,TGTGCCAGCAGTGGGACAGATAACACTGAAGCTTTCTTT
TRBV27,TRBJ2-1,.,TRBD2,CASSLGTSFEQFF,TGTGCCAGCAGTTTAGGGACTAGCTTTGAGCAGTTCTTC
TRBV10-3,TRBJ1-4,.,.,CAISETGMGEKLFF,TGTGCCATCAGTGAGACAGGGATGGGTGAAAAACTGTTTTTT
TRBV23-1,TRBJ2-7,.,.,CASSQLWPGNYEQYF,TGCGCCAGCAGTCAACTATGGCCAGGGAACTACGAGCAGTACTTC
TRBV9,TRBJ1-5,.,.,CASSPDRYSNQPQHF,TGTGCCAGCAGCCCAGACAGGTATAGCAATCAGCCCCAGCATTTT
TRBV5-4,TRBJ2-1,.,TRBD2,CASSWGLAGGPNEQFF,TGTGCCAGCAGCTGGGGACTAGCGGGGGGACCCAATGAGCAGTTCTTC
TRBV4-2,TRBJ2-7,once,.,CASSQDPTYEQYF,TGTGCCAGCAGCCAAGACCCCACCTACGAGCAGTACTTC
TRBV6-5,TRBJ2-1,.,TRBD2,CASSYTSGAKYNEQFF,TGTGCCAGCAGTTACACTAGCGGGGCCAAATACAATGAGCAGTTCTTC
TRBV7-9,TRBJ1-1,.,.,CASRGTINTEAFF,TGTGCCAGCAGGGGGACAATCAACACTGAAGCTTTCTTT
TRBV5-1,TRBJ1-1,.,TRBD1,CASRPQGENTEAFF,TGCGCCAGCAGACCTCAGGGGGAGAACACTGAAGCTTTCTTT
TRBV28,TRBJ1-3,.,.,CASRGDFSSGNTIYF,TGTGCCAGCAGAGGGGACTTTAGCTCTGGAAACACCATATATTTT
TRBV7-6,TRBJ2-5,.,TRBD2,CASSLLAGVPGRGETQYF,TGTGCCAGCAGCTTGTTAGCGGGGGTCCCCGGCAGGGGCGAGACCCAGTACTTC
TRBV19,TRBJ2-2,.,.,CATKQGKDTGELFF,TGTGCCACCAAACAGGGTAAAGACACCGGGGAGCTGTTTTTT
TRBV5-6,TRBJ1-6,.,.,CASSDGTISIF,TGTGCCAGCAGCGACGGGACAATCTCTATATTT
TRBV7-6,TRBJ2-7,.,TRBD1,CASSLPGRTGFVHEQYF,TGTGCCAGCAGCCTCCCCGGGCGGACAGGGTTTGTTCACGAGCAGTACTTC
TRBV11-2,TRBJ2-1,.,.,CASSSRGNEQFF,TGTGCCAGCAGTTCTCGGGGAAATGAGCAGTTCTTC
TRBV5-1,TRBJ1-2,.,TRBD1,CASSIGQAYGYTF,TGCGCCAGCAGCATAGGACAGGCCTATGGCTACACCTTC
TRBV2,TRBJ2-2,.,.,CASKTSGGTGELFF,TGTGCCAGCAAGACTAGTGGAGGGACCGGGGAGCTGTTTTTT
TRBV7-9,TRBJ2-5,.,TRBD2,CASSLARGGQETQYF,TGTGCCAGCAGCTTGGCGCGGGGGGGCCAAGAGACCCAGTACTTC
TRBV4-1,TRBJ1-4,.,.,CASSQGGHSPVTNEKLFF,TGCGCCAGCAGCCAAGGAGGACATTCCCCCGTAACTAATGAAAAACTGTTTTTT
TRBV5-1,TRBJ2-7,.,TRBD1,CASSLGPRTGLTSYEQYF,TGCGCCAGCAGCCTTGGACCCCGGACAGGTCTAACCTCCTACGAGCAGTACTTC
TRBV28,TRBJ1-2,.,.,CASSQTGSGYTF,TGTGCCAGCAGCCAGACAGGAAGTGGCTACACCTTC
TRBV9,TRBJ1-4,.,.,CASSVGGEDEKLFF,TGTGCCAGCAGCGTAGGGGGCGAGGATGAAAAACTGTTTTTT
TRBV28,TRBJ1-5,once,.,CASSSRVGSNQPQHF,TGTGCCAGCAGTTCCAGGGTCGGGAGCAATCAGCCCCAGCATTTT
TRBV7-9,TRBJ2-6,.,.,CASSLAVRAGANVLTF,TGTGCCAGCAGCTTAGCGGTCCGGGCTGGGGCCAACGTCCTGACTTTC
TRBV7-9,TRBJ1-1,.,.,CASRRGLGNTEAFF,TGTGCCAGCAGGCGAGGACTGGGGAACACTGAAGCTTTCTTT
TRBV11-3,TRBJ2-5,.,TRBD2,CASSRGVAGGQETQYF,TGTGCCAGCAGCCGTGGAGTAGCGGGGGGACAAGAGACCCAGTACTTC
TRBV15,TRBJ2-1,once,TRBD1,CATSRGQGALDEQFF,TGTGCCACCAGCAGAGGACAGGGGGCGCTTGATGAGCAGTTCTTC
TRBV7-9,TRBJ2-5,.,TRBD2,CASSLAAGGPGETQYF,TGTGCCAGCAGCTTAGCAGCGGGGGGGCCGGGAGAGACCCAGTACTTC
TRBV28,TRBJ1-2,.,.,CASNTQGLNYGYTF,TGTGCCAGCAACACACAGGGCCTTAACTATGGCTACACCTTC
TRBV7-9,TRBJ2-1,.,.,CASSKMTPSSYNEQFF,TGTGCCAGCAGTAAGATGACTCCGAGCTCCTACAATGAGCAGTTCTTC
TRBV5-1,TRBJ2-3,.,TRBD2,CASSLEPSGGSTDTQYF,TGCGCCAGCAGCTTGGAGCCCAGCGGGGGTAGCACAGATACGCAGTATTTT
TRBV4-1,TRBJ1-5,.,.,CASSSTGSQPQHF,TGCGCCAGCAGCTCCACAGGGAGCCAGCCCCAGCATTTT
TRBV7-6,TRBJ2-3,.,.,CASSSDWSTDTQYF,TGTGCCAGCAGCTCGGACTGGAGCACAGATACGCAGTATTTT